Each of the 10 T cell receptor beta chains below was sequenced from the same sample in a study of OX40 agonist ivuxolimab in advanced cancers. The data were produced by immunoSEQ multiplex PCR, yet TCRdb's version contains in-frame clones alone and is incomplete. Among 40,000 to 50,000 clones listed, over 70% were seen once. Sequenced material: CD4+ or CD8+ T cells sorted from blood, taken in a trial of the OX40 agonist ivuxolimab. The receptors shown here come from an adult with an advanced solid tumor such as melanoma, head and neck, liver or kidney cancer.

The chain carries TRBV28 and TRBJ2-7, with 7 bases identical to TRBD1. The CDR3 runs 14 residues. Germline CDR1 and CDR2: MDHEN and SYDVKM. V gave up 6 bases and J gave up 6 bases; unmatched junction bases: 11. The CDR3 coding sequence is TGTGCCAGCAGGGTAGGGGGACAGAACCGCGAGCAGTACTTC. It yields the protein CASRVGGQNREQYF.

This chain joins TRBV10-2 and TRBJ2-7; 8 positions match TRBD2. The CDR3 has 14 residues. The V segment lost 4 bases and the J segment 2 bases; nucleotides outside the gene matches: 4. The germline V gene encodes CDR1 WSHSY and CDR2 SAAADI. Here the CDR3 reads CASSAGRGAYEQYF. CDR3 in DNA: TGCGCCAGCAGTGCTGGGCGGGGGGCCTACGAGCAGTACTTC.

The V call is TRBV7-2, the J call TRBJ2-2; no clear D gene. With 3 bases removed from V and 4 bases from J, the gap between germline ends came to 6 bases. Germline lookup yields CDR1 SGHTA and CDR2 FQGNSA. The CDR3 totals 13 residues. The CDR3 loop reads CASSFGVTGELFF. For the CDR3, the DNA is TGTGCCAGCAGCTTTGGAGTCACCGGGGAGCTGTTTTTT.

There are a few counts of this clone. The chain combines TRBV4-2 with TRBJ2-1; D gene uncertain. The germline V and J ends were trimmed by 1 base and 12 bases, with 16 bases remaining between them. The germline gives CDR1 LGHNA, CDR2 YNFKEQ. The length of the CDR3 is 14 residues. CDR3 protein: CASSQGGNQERQFF. The CDR3 nucleotides are TGTGCCAGCAGCCAAGGCGGCAACCAGGAAAGGCAGTTCTTC.

V gene TRBV2 combines with J gene TRBJ2-3; D tentatively fits TRBD1 or TRBD2 (6 bases each). CDR1 and CDR2 (germline): SNHLY, FYNNEI. V gave up 7 bases and J gave up 5 bases, with 16 bases separating them. The CDR3 extends over 14 amino acids. The CDR3 bases are TGTGCCAGCAATGTGTGGGGGGCCAAAGATACGCAGTATTTT. Translation gives CASNVWGAKDTQYF.

The chain has TRBV5-1 and TRBJ2-3; TRBD2 matches 11 bases. In germline, CDR1 is SGHRS, CDR2 YFSETQ. CDR3 length: 18 amino acids. Germline trimming cut 1 base from V and 0 bases from J; bases unmatched to any gene: 7. CDR3 sequence: CASSLRTSGLGSTDTQYF. In nucleotides, the CDR3 is TGCGCCAGCAGCTTGAGGACTAGCGGGCTAGGAAGCACAGATACGCAGTATTTT.

This sequence joins TRBV5-8 and TRBJ2-7; tentative D call: TRBD1 (6 bases). Trimming took off 2 bases at V and 2 bases at J, with 8 bases between the two ends. The CDR3 sequence is 13 residues long. The germline V gene has CDR1 SGHTS and CDR2 YDEGEE. As DNA, the CDR3 is TGTGCCAGCAGCTTAACAGGGACCTACGAGCAGTACTTC. It specifies CASSLTGTYEQYF.

The rearrangement uses TRBV28 and TRBJ2-3, with D uncertain. V lost 3 bases and J 3 bases, leaving 13 bases between the germline ends. Looked up from germline, CDR1 is MDHEN and CDR2 is SYDVKM. CDR3 length: 15 amino acids. This CDR3 is CASSFRGTSTDTQYF. The CDR3 coding sequence is TGTGCCAGCAGTTTCAGAGGTACCTCGACAGATACGCAGTATTTT.

The chain has TRBV2 and TRBJ2-3; TRBD1 might be the D (5 bases). CDR1 is SNHLY and CDR2 is FYNNEI in the germline V gene. Between the trimmed V and J ends, which lost 6 bases and 2 bases, there was a span of 15 bases. This CDR3 has 15 amino acids. The CDR3 DNA sequence: TGTGCCAGCAGGATAGGGGTGGGCCCCACAGATACGCAGTATTTT. Encoded protein: CASRIGVGPTDTQYF.

The V and J genes are TRBV7-8 and TRBJ2-1, with 9 bases matching TRBD2. Trimming at V came to 2 bases and at J to 9 bases, leaving 8 bases not matched to a gene. The CDR3 sequence is 15 residues long. The V gene's germline CDR1 is SGHVS and CDR2 FQNEAQ. The CDR3 DNA reads as TGTGCCAGCAGCTTACTCGCGGGAGGGCCTGGTGAGCAGTTCTTC. Its translation is CASSLLAGGPGEQFF.